These T cell receptor beta chains were read from a single sample in a study of blood T cell repertoires in COVID-19. Clones were read by immunoSEQ multiplex PCR, and TCRdb kept only the in-frame ones, dropping some. The sample consists of 84,000 or so clones, just under 80% of them appearing once. Sequencing input: peripheral blood. The receptor source for this set is a man between 65 and 80 years old with COVID-19, enrolled during active disease. Each CDR3 is given with its conserved first and last residue. The D gene is left open where the match is weak. Some rows have no size entry. The others give once, few or many, or a class for an expanded clone.

j_call v_call d_call clone_size cdr3_aa cdr3_nt
TRBJ2-2 TRBV2 TRBD2 . CASGLAGYGELFF TGTGCCAGTGGACTAGCGGGTTACGGGGAGCTGTTTTTT
TRBJ1-2 TRBV18 TRBD1 . CASSPISPGQGGGYTF TGTGCCAGCTCACCGATATCACCGGGACAGGGAGGTGGCTACACCTTC
TRBJ1-2 TRBV28 . . CASSLPQGRGYGYTF TGTGCCAGCAGTTTACCACAGGGTCGAGGCTATGGCTACACCTTC
TRBJ2-7 TRBV4-2 TRBD2 once CASSQGVLTSGSGYEQYF TGTGCCAGCAGCCAAGGCGTCCTGACTAGCGGGAGTGGGTACGAGCAGTACTTC
TRBJ2-3 TRBV20-1 . . CSASRGYSTDTQYF TGCAGTGCTAGTAGGGGGTACAGCACAGATACGCAGTATTTT
TRBJ1-2 TRBV5-5 . . CASSQSLGTGPFF TGTGCCAGCAGCCAAAGCCTCGGTACAGGGCCCTTCTTC
TRBJ2-2 TRBV12-3/TRBV12-4 . . CAIETRSTGELFF TGTGCCATCGAGACTAGGAGCACCGGGGAGCTGTTTTTT
TRBJ1-5 TRBV6-6 . . CASSYGGGGNQPQHF TGTGCCAGCAGTTACGGAGGCGGCGGCAATCAGCCCCAGCATTTT
TRBJ2-7 TRBV6-6 TRBD1 . CASSSGQGYEQYF TGTGCCAGCAGTTCGGGACAGGGCTACGAGCAGTACTTC
TRBJ2-1 TRBV7-2 . . CASSLMADRFLF TGTGCCAGCAGCTTAATGGCCGACAGATTTCTCTTC
TRBJ2-7 TRBV5-1 TRBD1 once CASSLLQGAYEQYF TGCGCCAGCAGCTTGTTACAGGGGGCCTACGAGCAGTACTTC
TRBJ2-5 TRBV29-1 TRBD2 . CSVGASGSQETQYF TGCAGCGTTGGGGCTAGCGGGTCTCAAGAGACCCAGTACTTC
TRBJ1-2 TRBV7-3 . . CASSLSRMQTAGSYTF TGTGCCAGCAGCTTATCCAGGATGCAGACAGCGGGGAGCTACACCTTC
TRBJ2-7 TRBV7-9 . once CASSLGDPGLYEQYF TGTGCCAGCAGCCTAGGAGATCCGGGACTCTACGAGCAGTACTTC
TRBJ2-1 TRBV19 . . CASSPLDRSGYNEQFF TGTGCCAGTAGTCCCTTAGACAGGTCAGGGTACAATGAGCAGTTCTTC
TRBJ1-3 TRBV11-2 TRBD1 medium-sized CASSSDREHTIYF TGTGCCAGCAGCTCAGACAGGGAACACACCATATATTTT
TRBJ2-7 TRBV28 . . CASSPGLREQYF TGTGCCAGCAGTCCGGGACTCCGGGAGCAGTACTTC
TRBJ2-3 TRBV7-8 . . CASSSPDLTAEDTQYF TGTGCCAGCAGCTCCCCGGACTTGACGGCGGAAGATACGCAGTATTTT
TRBJ1-2 TRBV9 . . CASSVAQDTYGYTF TGTGCCAGCAGCGTAGCACAGGATACTTATGGCTACACCTTC
TRBJ2-4 TRBV11-3 . . CASSSPRFNIQYF TGTGCCAGCAGCTCCCCCAGGTTTAACATTCAGTACTTC
TRBJ2-2 TRBV5-1 . few CASSYDSANTGELFF TGCGCCAGCAGCTACGACAGCGCGAACACCGGGGAGCTGTTTTTT
TRBJ2-2 TRBV6-6 . . CASTFGRSNTGELFF TGTGCCAGCACGTTCGGCAGGTCGAACACCGGGGAGCTGTTTTTT
TRBJ2-7 TRBV9 TRBD2 . CASSVSGSLVPYEQYF TGTGCCAGCAGCGTAAGCGGGAGTCTCGTTCCCTACGAGCAGTACTTC
TRBJ1-1 TRBV19 . . CASSIDEGVRTEAFF TGTGCCAGTAGTATAGACGAGGGAGTCAGGACTGAAGCTTTCTTT
TRBJ2-7 TRBV30 TRBD2 . CAWKKREGRYEQYF TGTGCCTGGAAAAAGCGGGAGGGCCGGTACGAGCAGTACTTC
TRBJ1-1 TRBV7-9 . few CASSLEYGRGHPRDTEAFF TGTGCCAGCAGCTTAGAGTACGGCAGGGGACACCCGAGGGACACTGAAGCTTTCTTT
TRBJ1-1 TRBV2 . . CASRSDIQGNTEAFF TGTGCCAGCAGAAGTGATATTCAGGGGAACACTGAAGCTTTCTTT
TRBJ2-1 TRBV19 . . CASSTAAQVGEQFF TGTGCCAGTAGTACCGCTGCCCAGGTCGGCGAGCAGTTCTTC
TRBJ1-2 TRBV4-1 TRBD1 . CASSQERTGPYGYTF TGCGCCAGCAGCCAAGAAAGGACAGGGCCCTATGGCTACACCTTC
TRBJ2-4 TRBV27 TRBD1 . CASTSGQGEYIQYF TGTGCCAGCACCTCCGGACAGGGTGAATACATTCAGTACTTC
TRBJ2-5 TRBV11-2 TRBD2 . CASSWTSGEETQYF TGTGCCAGCAGCTGGACTAGCGGGGAGGAGACCCAGTACTTC
TRBJ1-1 TRBV28 . few CASSSYLMNTEAFF TGTGCCAGCAGTAGCTACTTGATGAACACTGAAGCTTTCTTT
TRBJ1-2 TRBV4-1 TRBD1 once CASSPDGGQGRGYTF TGCGCCAGCAGCCCAGATGGTGGACAGGGGAGAGGCTACACCTTC
TRBJ1-1 TRBV6-6 TRBD1 . CASKDRAAFF TGTGCCAGCAAGGACAGGGCCGCTTTCTTT
TRBJ2-3 TRBV7-2 TRBD2 . CASSQGLAGWSDTQYF TGTGCCAGCAGCCAGGGACTAGCGGGATGGTCAGATACGCAGTATTTT
TRBJ2-7 TRBV7-2 . . CASSLVERYYEQYF TGTGCCAGCAGCTTAGTTGAACGCTACTACGAGCAGTACTTC
TRBJ1-3 TRBV7-8 . . CASSRRTLSSGNTIYF TGTGCCAGCAGCCGCAGGACATTGAGCTCTGGAAACACCATATATTTT
TRBJ1-1 TRBV29-1 . once CSVALTPNTEAFF TGCAGCGTCGCCTTGACACCGAACACTGAAGCTTTCTTT